The rows below give T cell receptor beta chains drawn from one sample of a study of blood T cell repertoires in COVID-19. Some clones are missing from TCRdb's copy, which holds only in-frame ones; the method was immunoSEQ multiplex PCR. The data contain about 30,000 clones, more than 85% of them seen just once; the ten biggest clones take up around 12%. Sequenced sample: peripheral blood. Receptors originate from a human donor in a cohort sampled during active COVID-19. The donor label of this sample is uncertain. Each CDR3 is given with its conserved first and last residue. Each record gives: D gene, J gene, clone size, V gene, CDR3 DNA, CDR3 protein. D genes are given only for firm matches. Clone size is given for some rows only: seen once, a few or many times, or a class if the clone is expanded.

TRBD1 TRBJ2-7 few TRBV2 TGTGCCAGCAGAAAAGGACAGGAGCCCTCCTACGAGCAGTACTTC CASRKGQEPSYEQYF
NA TRBJ2-3 NA TRBV12-2 TGTGCAAGTCGCCCGAGCGGGAGGCGGTCCAATAGCACAGATACGCAGTATTTT CASRPSGRRSNSTDTQYF
TRBD2 TRBJ2-1 NA TRBV5-1 TGCGCCAGCAGCCGGACTAGCGGGAGTTCCTACAATGAGCAGTTCTTC CASSRTSGSSYNEQFF
NA TRBJ2-1 NA TRBV2 TGTGCCACCTCTATCAACTACAATGAGCAGTTCTTC CATSINYNEQFF
NA TRBJ1-1 NA TRBV3-1/TRBV3-2 TGTGCCAGCAGCAATAGCCGGGAAGCTTTCTTT CASSNSREAFF
TRBD1 TRBJ1-2 NA TRBV28 TGTGCCAGCACAGGGGGGAAGTATGGCTACACCTTC CASTGGKYGYTF
NA TRBJ1-4 NA TRBV28 TGTGCCAGCAGACTCCCCGGGGATACTAATGAAAAACTGTTTTTT CASRLPGDTNEKLFF
TRBD2 TRBJ2-5 NA TRBV29-1 TGCAGCGCCTACTTGGGACTAGCGGGGCCGGAGACCCAGTACTTC CSAYLGLAGPETQYF
NA TRBJ2-1 NA TRBV7-2 TGTGCCAGCAGCTTACAGAGCGGAGGTGGAAATGAGCAGTTCTTC CASSLQSGGGNEQFF
NA TRBJ1-2 NA TRBV4-1 TGCGCCAGCAGCCAAGACCCGCAAAGAGAAAATGGCTACACCTTC CASSQDPQRENGYTF
TRBD2 TRBJ2-2 NA TRBV28 TGTGCCATTTCTCCGGGACTAGCTCTACCACCCGGGGAGCTGTTTTTT CAISPGLALPPGELFF
TRBD1 TRBJ2-7 NA TRBV28 TGTGCCAGCAGTCTACCGGGACAGGGGGCCTACGAGCAGTACTTC CASSLPGQGAYEQYF
NA TRBJ1-4 NA TRBV28 TGTGCCAGCAGCCTAGGGGTAAATGAAAAACTGTTTTTT CASSLGVNEKLFF
NA TRBJ1-5 NA TRBV5-8 TGTGCCAGCAGCCCCGTGGAGGGTGGGGGTTATAGCAATCAGCCCCAGCATTTT CASSPVEGGGYSNQPQHF
NA TRBJ1-5 NA TRBV21-1 TGTGCCAGCAGCTCCGGTCCGGGTTATAGCAATCAGCCCCAGCATTTT CASSSGPGYSNQPQHF
TRBD2 TRBJ2-7 NA TRBV7-9 TGTGCCAGCAGCTTAGTTCCAGCGGGGACGTCCTACGAGCAGTACTTC CASSLVPAGTSYEQYF
NA TRBJ2-2 once TRBV28 TGTGCCAGCAGTTTATGGCGGGGCACCGGGGAGCTGTTTTTT CASSLWRGTGELFF
NA TRBJ1-3 NA TRBV19 TGTGCCAGTAGTATTGACAGAAAAAACACCATATATTTT CASSIDRKNTIYF
NA TRBJ1-2 NA TRBV11-1 TGTGCCAGCAGCTTAGGACAGAACTATGGCTACACCTTC CASSLGQNYGYTF
TRBD1 TRBJ1-2 NA TRBV9 TGTGCCAGCAGCGTAGCCCCCGGACAGGACCGGGGTGGCTACACCTTC CASSVAPGQDRGGYTF
TRBD2 TRBJ2-1 NA TRBV4-1 TGCGCCAGCAGGCCAGGGAGGGTCACAATCGATGAGCAGTTCTTC CASRPGRVTIDEQFF
TRBD2 TRBJ2-2 NA TRBV6-1 TGTGCCACTCAAGGGAGGGATGCCGGGGAGCTGTTTTTT CATQGRDAGELFF
NA TRBJ2-1 NA TRBV24-1 TGTGCCACCAGCCACGGGACAAGTAAGAATGAGCAGTTCTTC CATSHGTSKNEQFF
NA TRBJ1-6 NA TRBV6-2/TRBV6-3 TGTGCCAGCAGTTTTCGGGACTATTCACCCCTCCACTTT CASSFRDYSPLHF
NA TRBJ2-2 NA TRBV7-3 TGTGCCAGCAGCTCCTCCGGGGTAGATAAGTCCGGGGAGCTGTTTTTT CASSSSGVDKSGELFF
TRBD2 TRBJ2-5 NA TRBV6-5 TGTGCCAGCAAGGCGGGAGGGCAAGAGACCCAGTACTTC CASKAGGQETQYF
NA TRBJ1-1 NA TRBV7-6 TGTGCCAGCAGCTTAGGGAGGGACCCGGTGGGTGAAGCTTTCTTT CASSLGRDPVGEAFF
NA TRBJ2-7 NA TRBV13 TGTGCCAGCAGCACCGGGGGCTACGAGCAGTACTTC CASSTGGYEQYF
TRBD1 TRBJ1-1 NA TRBV7-9 TGTGCCAGCAGCTTAAGGGGGACAGAGAACACTGAAGCTTTCTTT CASSLRGTENTEAFF
TRBD1 TRBJ1-5 NA TRBV28 TGTGCCAGCACCGAACTGCCGGGACAGGGGGCTTGGATGATCAGCAATCAGCCCCAGCATTTT CASTELPGQGAWMISNQPQHF